This T cell receptor (beta chain) was sequenced during a study of blood T cell repertoires in COVID-19. Study summary: The study drew acute and convalescent COVID-19 samples from the United States, Italy and Spain.

Participants came from roughly 25 US areas, aged roughly 18 to 100 years. Participant-given clinical history determined each cohort assignment. CDR1 MGHRA and CDR2 YSYEKL come from the germline V gene. Losses at the gene ends were 3 bases for V and 3 bases for J; bases not matched to a gene: 11. This CDR3 region has 17 residues. Per the study methods: Nucleated cell number was recorded as an estimate derived from reference gene primer amplification. Libraries were prepared by immunoSEQ multiplex PCR; TCRdb keeps only in-frame clonotypes and omits some of them. For V, J and clone size, that table is used; D and trimming come from the DNA. The sample has 300,000 to 350,000 clones; more than 90% are singletons.

This chain uses TRBV4-1 with TRBJ2-7; 10 positions agree with TRBD2. This TCR derives from a woman in her 30s who had been exposed to COVID-19. The sample comprised PBMCs or T cells enriched from blood (not recorded which). Written as DNA, the CDR3 is TGCGCCAGCAGCCAGGGAAGCGGGGGGGCCCTACACTACGAGCAGTACTTC. The encoded protein is CASSQGSGGALHYEQYF.